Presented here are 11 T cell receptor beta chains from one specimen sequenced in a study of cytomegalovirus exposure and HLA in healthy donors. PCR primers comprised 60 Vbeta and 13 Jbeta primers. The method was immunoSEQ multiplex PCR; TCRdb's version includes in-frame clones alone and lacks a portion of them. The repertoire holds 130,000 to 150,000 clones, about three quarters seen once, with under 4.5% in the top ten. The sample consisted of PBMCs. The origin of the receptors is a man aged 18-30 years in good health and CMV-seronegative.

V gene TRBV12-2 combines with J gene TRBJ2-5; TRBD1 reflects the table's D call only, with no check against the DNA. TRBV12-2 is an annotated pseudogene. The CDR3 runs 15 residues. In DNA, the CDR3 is TGTGCAAGTCGCTTAACCCCAAAGGGGGAAGAGACCCAGTACTTC. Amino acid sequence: CASRLTPKGEETQYF.

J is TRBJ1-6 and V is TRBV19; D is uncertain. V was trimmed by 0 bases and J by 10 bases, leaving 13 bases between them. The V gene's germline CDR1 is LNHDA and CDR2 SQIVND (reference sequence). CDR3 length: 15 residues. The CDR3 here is CASSIDKRLFSPLHF. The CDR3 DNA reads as TGTGCCAGTAGTATAGACAAGAGGCTGTTCTCACCCCTCCACTTT.

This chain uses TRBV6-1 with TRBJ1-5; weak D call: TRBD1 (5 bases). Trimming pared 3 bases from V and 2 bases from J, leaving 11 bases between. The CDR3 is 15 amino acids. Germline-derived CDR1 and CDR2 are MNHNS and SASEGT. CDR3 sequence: CASSDWGGGNQPQHF. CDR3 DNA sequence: TGTGCCAGCAGTGACTGGGGGGGAGGCAATCAGCCCCAGCATTTT.

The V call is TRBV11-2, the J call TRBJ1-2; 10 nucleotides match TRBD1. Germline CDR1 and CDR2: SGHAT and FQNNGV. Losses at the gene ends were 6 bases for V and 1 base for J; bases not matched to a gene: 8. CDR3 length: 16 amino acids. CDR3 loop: CASSPPGTGVNYGYTF. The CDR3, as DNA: TGTGCCAGCAGTCCGCCCGGGACAGGGGTTAACTATGGCTACACCTTC.

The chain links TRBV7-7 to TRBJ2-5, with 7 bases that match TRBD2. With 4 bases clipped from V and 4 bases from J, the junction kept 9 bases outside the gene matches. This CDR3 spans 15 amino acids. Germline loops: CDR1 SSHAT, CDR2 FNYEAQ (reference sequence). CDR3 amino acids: CASSSSAGRGETQYF. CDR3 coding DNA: TGTGCCAGCAGCTCCTCAGCGGGGCGGGGAGAGACCCAGTACTTC. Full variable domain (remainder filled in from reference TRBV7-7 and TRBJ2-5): GAGVSQSPRYKVTKRGQDVTLRCDPISSHATLYWYQQALGQGPEFLTYFNYEAQPDKSGLPSDRFSAERPEGSISTLTIQRTEQRDSAMYRCASSSSAGRGETQYFGPGTRLLVL.

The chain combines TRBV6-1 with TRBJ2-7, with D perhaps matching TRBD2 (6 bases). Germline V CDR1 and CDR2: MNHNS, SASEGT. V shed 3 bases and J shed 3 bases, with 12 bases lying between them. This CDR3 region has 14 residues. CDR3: CASSDWGVGYEQYF. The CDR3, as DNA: TGTGCCAGCAGTGACTGGGGGGTTGGCTACGAGCAGTACTTC.

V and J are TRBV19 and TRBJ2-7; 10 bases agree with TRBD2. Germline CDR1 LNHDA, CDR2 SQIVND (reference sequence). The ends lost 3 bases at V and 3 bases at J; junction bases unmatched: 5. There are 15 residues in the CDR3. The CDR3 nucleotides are TGTGCCAGTAGTATTTCACTAGCGGGAAGCTACGAGCAGTACTTC. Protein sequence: CASSISLAGSYEQYF. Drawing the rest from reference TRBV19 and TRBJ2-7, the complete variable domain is DGGITQSPKYLFRKEGQNVTLSCEQNLNHDAMYWYRQDPGQGLRLIYYSQIVNDFQKGDIAEGYSVSREKKESFPLTVTSAQKNPTAFYLCASSISLAGSYEQYFGPGTRLTVT.

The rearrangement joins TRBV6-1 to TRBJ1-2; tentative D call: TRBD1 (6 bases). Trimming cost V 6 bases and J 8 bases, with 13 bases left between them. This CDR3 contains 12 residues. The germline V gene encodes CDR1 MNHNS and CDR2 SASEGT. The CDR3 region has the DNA TGTGCCAGCAGCGAACAGGGAGGCGGCTACACCTTC. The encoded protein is CASSEQGGGYTF.

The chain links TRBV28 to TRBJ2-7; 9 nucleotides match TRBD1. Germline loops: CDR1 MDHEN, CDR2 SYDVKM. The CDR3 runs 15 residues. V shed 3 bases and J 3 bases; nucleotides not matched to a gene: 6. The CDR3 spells CASSFSGQGSYEQYF. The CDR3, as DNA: TGTGCCAGCAGTTTTAGTGGACAGGGGAGCTACGAGCAGTACTTC.

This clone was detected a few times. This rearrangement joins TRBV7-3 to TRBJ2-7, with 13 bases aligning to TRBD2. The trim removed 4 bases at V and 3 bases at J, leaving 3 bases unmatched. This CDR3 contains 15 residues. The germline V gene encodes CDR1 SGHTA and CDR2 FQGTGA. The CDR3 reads CASSSTSGGGYEQYF. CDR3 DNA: TGTGCCAGCAGCTCCACTAGCGGGGGGGGCTACGAGCAGTACTTC. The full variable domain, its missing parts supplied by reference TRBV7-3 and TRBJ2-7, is GAGVSQTPSNKVTEKGKYVELRCDPISGHTALYWYRQSLGQGPEFLIYFQGTGAADDSGLPNDRFFAVRPEGSVSTLKIQRTERGDSAVYLCASSSTSGGGYEQYFGPGTRLTVT.

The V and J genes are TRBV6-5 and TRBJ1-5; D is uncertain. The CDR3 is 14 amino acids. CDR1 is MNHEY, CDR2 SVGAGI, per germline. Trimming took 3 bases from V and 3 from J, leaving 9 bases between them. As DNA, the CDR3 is TGTGCCAGCAGTTATCGGGGAAACAATCAGCCCCAGCATTTT. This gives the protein CASSYRGNNQPQHF.